The 31 T cell receptor beta chains below were found in one sample sequenced in a study of blood T cell repertoires in COVID-19. The assay was immunoSEQ multiplex PCR, and TCRdb's table has in-frame clones only and misses some. Seen here are 300,000 or so clones, about 82% observed once, and the top ten hold 1.5% to 2%. The sequenced material came from peripheral blood. All receptors derive from a woman in her 50s with acute or convalescent COVID-19.

The genes are TRBV6-2 or TRBV6-3 and TRBJ2-4; 8 nucleotides match TRBD2. Germline V gene data show CDR1 as MNHEY and CDR2 as SVGEGT. CDR3 length: 16 amino acids. V dropped 0 bases and J dropped 5; count of bases not matched to a gene: 6. The CDR3 bases are TGTGCCAGCAGTTACTCGATTAGCGGGGCACAAAACATTCAGTACTTC. Translation: CASSYSISGAQNIQYF.

This chain joins TRBV11-3 and TRBJ2-3; D possibly corresponds to TRBD2 (6 bases). The CDR3 has 14 amino acids. The germline CDR1 and CDR2 sequences are SGHNT and YENEEA. V was shortened by 0 bases and J by 3 bases, with 7 bases between the two germline ends. The CDR3 reads CASSLDGRTDTQYF. In DNA, the CDR3 is TGTGCCAGCAGCTTAGACGGGAGAACAGATACGCAGTATTTT.

This chain connects TRBV5-5 to TRBJ1-5; 12 bases agree with TRBD1. V lost 3 bases, J lost 6 bases, and 13 bases stayed unmatched. CDR1 and CDR2 from the germline V gene are SGHKS and YYEKEE (reference sequence). This CDR3 is built from 18 residues. CDR3 protein: CASSSTGTGGVSGQPQHF. The CDR3 DNA sequence: TGTGCCAGCAGCTCCACCGGGACAGGGGGCGTTTCGGGTCAGCCCCAGCATTTT.

The V and J genes are TRBV14 and TRBJ2-1; D might be TRBD1 (6 bases). There are 14 residues in the CDR3. Trimming pared 5 bases from V and 0 bases from J, leaving 8 bases between. Germline values: CDR1 SGHDN, CDR2 FVKESK. CDR3 loop: CASSRGSSYNEQFF. The CDR3 coding sequence is TGTGCCAGCAGCAGGGGGAGCTCCTACAATGAGCAGTTCTTC. The whole variable domain, remainder taken from reference TRBV14 and TRBJ2-1, is EAGVTQFPSHSVIEKGQTVTLRCDPISGHDNLYWYRRVMGKEIKFLLHFVKESKQDESGMPNNRFLAERTGGTYSTLKVQPAELEDSGVYFCASSRGSSYNEQFFGPGTRLTVL.

This clone was observed once. The V gene is TRBV9, the J gene TRBJ2-7; possible D gene TRBD2, 6 bases. Per germline, CDR1 SGDLS and CDR2 YYNGEE. Trimming took off 4 bases at V and 1 base at J, with 12 bases between the two ends. The CDR3 extends over 14 amino acids. CDR3 bases: TGTGCCAGCAGCTCAACGGGAGATTCCTACGAGCAGTACTTC. Translating it yields CASSSTGDSYEQYF.

This clone was seen only a few times. The V call is TRBV6-4, the J call TRBJ2-2; 9 bases are shared with TRBD2. Trimming at V came to 3 bases and at J to 5 bases, leaving 13 bases not matched to a gene. The CDR3 has 18 amino acids. The germline CDR1 and CDR2 sequences are MRHNA and SNTAGT. The CDR3 loop reads CASSELAGPHMGTGELFF. CDR3 nucleotides: TGTGCCAGCAGTGAACTAGCGGGTCCGCACATGGGGACCGGGGAGCTGTTTTTT.

The rearrangement uses TRBV28 and TRBJ2-7; 7 bases agree with TRBD1. Germline-derived CDR1 and CDR2 are MDHEN and SYDVKM. Germline trimming cut 6 bases from V and 3 bases from J; bases unmatched to any gene: 8. This CDR3 spans 14 amino acids. The DNA for the CDR3 is TGTGCCAGCAGCTTACGGGACAGAGACTACGAGCAGTACTTC. Its translation is CASSLRDRDYEQYF. The whole variable domain, filled in from reference TRBV28 and TRBJ2-7, reads DVKVTQSSRYLVKRTGEKVFLECVQDMDHENMFWYRQDPGLGLRLIYFSYDVKMKEKGDIPEGYSVSREKKERFSLILESASTNQTSMYLCASSLRDRDYEQYFGPGTRLTVT.

The chain has TRBV5-4 and TRBJ2-1, with D tentatively TRBD1 (6 bases). This CDR3 has 15 residues. Germline V gene data show CDR1 as SGHNT and CDR2 as YYREEE (reference sequence). V lost 4 bases and J 6 bases, leaving 17 bases between the germline ends. The CDR3: CASSPPEAGANEQFF. The CDR3 DNA sequence: TGTGCCAGCAGCCCCCCAGAGGCAGGGGCCAATGAGCAGTTCTTC.

CDR3 sequence (DNA): TGTGCCAGCAGCCAACCGTCAGGGGGTGGGAATCAGCCCCAGCATTTT. Protein product: CASSQPSGGGNQPQHF. The chain recombines TRBV11-3 with TRBJ1-5; 7 bases are a match to TRBD1. Germline V gives CDR1 SGHNT, CDR2 YENEEA. The CDR3 consists of 16 residues. Germline trimming cut 5 bases from V and 4 bases from J; bases unmatched to any gene: 11.

The rearrangement joins TRBV4-2 to TRBJ2-7; 10 bases line up with TRBD2. V shed 1 base and J 1 base; nucleotides not matched to a gene: 10. CDR3 length equals 18 residues. Germline CDR1 and CDR2: LGHNA and YNFKEQ. DNA of the CDR3: TGTGCCAGCAGCCAAGGTCCCGGGACTAGCGCGGGGTCCTACGAGCAGTACTTC. Encoded protein: CASSQGPGTSAGSYEQYF.

The chain employs TRBV4-3 and TRBJ1-2, with D maybe TRBD1 (5 bases). This CDR3 region has 15 residues. Germline CDR1 LGHNA, CDR2 YSLEER. Between the trimmed V and J ends, which lost 0 bases and 1 base, there was a span of 9 bases. In nucleotides, the CDR3 is TGCGCCAGCAGCCAAGAGGGGACTGATAACTATGGCTACACCTTC. It translates to CASSQEGTDNYGYTF.

The CDR3 loop is CATKGQGGAGELFF. The CDR3 coding sequence is TGTGCCACCAAGGGGCAGGGGGGTGCCGGGGAGCTGTTTTTT. This chain connects TRBV24-1 to TRBJ2-2; D possibly corresponds to TRBD1 (7 bases). CDR1 and CDR2 from the germline V gene are KGHDR and SFDVKD. V lost 8 bases and J lost 6, with 15 bases in between. This CDR3 is 14 amino acids long.

The chain is built from TRBV10-3 and TRBJ1-4; no definite D call. The CDR3 totals 14 residues. The V gene lost 5 bases and the J gene lost 7 bases, with 14 bases spanning the gap. From germline, CDR1 is ENHRY and CDR2 SYGVKD. The CDR3, as DNA: TGTGCCATCAGTTCTGACTCCTTCCCTGAAAAACTGTTTTTT. Translating it yields CAISSDSFPEKLFF.

J is TRBJ1-2 and V is TRBV11-2; 7 bases match TRBD1. Germline V gene data show CDR1 as SGHAT and CDR2 as FQNNGV. The CDR3 loop spans 16 amino acids. Trimming at V came to 0 bases and at J to 2 bases, leaving 6 bases not matched to a gene. CDR3 DNA: TGTGCCAGCAGCTTAGAGCCCCTGGGACAGAACTATGGCTACACCTTC. Its translation: CASSLEPLGQNYGYTF.

The J gene is TRBJ2-7, the V gene TRBV18; 9 nucleotides align to TRBD1. The CDR3 totals 15 residues. With 5 bases clipped from V and 3 bases from J, the junction kept 8 bases outside the gene matches. Germline V gene lookup returns CDR1 KGHSH and CDR2 LQKENI. CDR3 nucleotides: TGTGCCAGCTCATCCGGGACAGGGATTTACTACGAGCAGTACTTC. Its translation is CASSSGTGIYYEQYF.

This clone was recorded only once. The V gene is TRBV27, the J gene TRBJ2-2; 7 bases line up with TRBD2. The CDR3 has 15 residues. Germline CDR1 MNHEY, CDR2 SMNVEV (reference sequence). V was clipped by 3 bases and J by 2 bases; unmatched bases: 3. CDR3 sequence (DNA): TGTGCCAGCAGTTTTGGACTAGGTAACACCGGGGAGCTGTTTTTT. It translates to CASSFGLGNTGELFF.

This clone has more than one count but fewer than ten. This chain links TRBV5-8 with TRBJ1-4; weak D call: TRBD1 (6 bases). Trimming pared 4 bases from V and 4 bases from J, leaving 11 bases between. Germline V CDR1 and CDR2: SGHTS, YDEGEE. The CDR3 is 14 amino acids. CDR3 protein: CASSIGQFNEKLFF. CDR3 in DNA: TGTGCCAGCAGCATCGGACAGTTTAATGAAAAACTGTTTTTT.

The chain links TRBV18 to TRBJ2-7; weak D call: TRBD1 (6 bases). Per germline, CDR1 KGHSH and CDR2 LQKENI. V was trimmed by 5 bases and J by 3 bases, leaving 11 bases between them. CDR3 length: 13 amino acids. The DNA of the CDR3 is TGTGCCAGCTCAGCCCGACAGGACTACGAGCAGTACTTC. It yields the protein CASSARQDYEQYF.

The chain is built from TRBV5-1 and TRBJ1-1; 9 nucleotides agree with TRBD1. The germline gives CDR1 SGHRS, CDR2 YFSETQ. The CDR3 is 15 residues long. V lost 4 bases, J lost 1 base, and 5 bases stayed unmatched. Written as DNA, the CDR3 is TGCGCCAGCAGCCAGGGACAGGGATGGAACACTGAAGCTTTCTTT. This translates into CASSQGQGWNTEAFF.

The chain uses TRBV7-2 and TRBJ2-1, with 15 bases lining up with TRBD2. V gave up 5 bases and J gave up 12 bases; unmatched junction bases: 8. Looked up from germline, CDR1 is SGHTA and CDR2 is FQGNSA. This CDR3 region has 15 residues. CDR3 loop: CASSQGLAGGLWQFF. The CDR3, as DNA: TGTGCCAGCAGCCAAGGACTAGCGGGAGGGTTATGGCAGTTCTTC.

A remark on this clone: In the same sample, other DNA sequences code for this CDR3. CDR3 nucleotide sequence: TGTGCCAGTAGTACGGGACTTGCGGACGAGCAGTACTTC. This encodes CASSTGLADEQYF. This rearrangement joins TRBV19 to TRBJ2-7, with TRBD2 as a possible D gene (6 bases). CDR1 is LNHDA and CDR2 is SQIVND in the germline V gene (reference sequence). Trimming took 4 bases from V and 5 from J, leaving 12 bases between them. This CDR3 is built from 13 residues.

The rearrangement uses TRBV9 and TRBJ2-3; 9 nucleotides agree with TRBD2. Per the germline V gene, CDR1 is SGDLS and CDR2 is YYNGEE. CDR3 length: 14 residues. Trimming cost V 4 bases and J 4 bases; bases outside gene matches: 4. CDR3 sequence: CASSLGTSPDTQYF. DNA of the CDR3: TGTGCCAGCAGCCTCGGGACTAGCCCAGATACGCAGTATTTT.

The CDR3 sequence: CASSPAGTSSTGELFF. CDR3 sequence (DNA): TGTGCCAGCAGCCCGGCCGGGACTAGCTCCACCGGGGAGCTGTTTTTT. The chain joins TRBV7-3 to TRBJ2-2; 9 bases are a match to TRBD2. CDR1 is SGHTA, CDR2 FQGTGA, per germline. This CDR3 is 16 amino acids long. V gave up 5 bases and J gave up 4 bases; unmatched junction bases: 8.

Turning to this clone: In the same sample, other DNA sequences code for this CDR3. CDR3 region: CASSLGTDYGYTF. The CDR3 DNA is TGTGCCAGCAGCTTAGGGACAGACTATGGCTACACCTTC. V is TRBV7-9 and J is TRBJ1-2; possible D gene TRBD1, 6 bases. Per germline, CDR1 SEHNR and CDR2 FQNEAQ (reference sequence). There are 13 residues in the CDR3. V was clipped by 1 base and J by 3 bases, with 6 bases between them.

The table lists this clone with a few counts. V and J are TRBV7-2 and TRBJ2-2; D remains ambiguous. CDR3 length equals 13 residues. Between the trimmed V and J ends, which lost 7 bases and 4 bases, there was a span of 10 bases. Germline V gives CDR1 SGHTA, CDR2 FQGNSA. The DNA for the CDR3 is TGTGCCAGCACCCAGGTTTTCACCGGGGAGCTGTTTTTT. This codes for CASTQVFTGELFF.

The J gene is TRBJ2-3, the V gene TRBV5-4; TRBD2 aligns across 11 bases. Germline CDR1 reads SGHNT; CDR2 reads YYREEE (reference sequence). CDR3 size: 18 residues. J lost 1 base, V lost 2 bases, and 9 bases had no gene match. The chain's CDR3 is CASSFGGTSGGGTDTQYF. DNA of the CDR3: TGTGCCAGCAGCTTTGGAGGGACTAGCGGAGGCGGCACAGATACGCAGTATTTT.

This chain joins TRBV27 and TRBJ1-1, with TRBD1 matching 9 bases. The CDR3 extends over 16 amino acids. V dropped 4 bases and J dropped 5; count of bases not matched to a gene: 11. The germline V gene encodes CDR1 MNHEY and CDR2 SMNVEV (reference sequence). CDR3 bases: TGTGCCAGCAGTTCCCCCGCCCGGGACAGGGAAACTGAAGCTTTCTTT. Translated, it gives CASSSPARDRETEAFF.

This chain links TRBV7-9 with TRBJ2-2, with TRBD2 as a possible D gene (5 bases). Between the trimmed V and J ends, which lost 11 bases and 6 bases, there was a span of 7 bases. The germline V gene encodes CDR1 SEHNR and CDR2 FQNEAQ (reference sequence). The CDR3 is 10 amino acids. The CDR3 nucleotides are TGTGCCCACGGGGCCGGGGAGCTGTTTTTT. This translates into CAHGAGELFF.

This chain links TRBV27 with TRBJ1-2, with a tentative D call TRBD1 (5 bases). The germline CDR1 and CDR2 sequences are MNHEY and SMNVEV (reference sequence). Trimming removed 3 bases from V and 0 bases from J, with 11 bases in between. This CDR3 spans 15 amino acids. The DNA for the CDR3 is TGTGCCAGCAGTTTCTGGGGGGAGTCTAACTATGGCTACACCTTC. As protein: CASSFWGESNYGYTF.

The chain uses TRBV7-8 and TRBJ1-1, with D perhaps matching TRBD1 (6 bases). The CDR3 is 14 residues long. Germline V gives CDR1 SGHVS, CDR2 FQNEAQ. V lost 5 bases, J lost 4 bases, and 14 bases lay in between. The DNA of the CDR3 is TGTGCCAGCAGCAAAACAGGGTTGATCACTGAAGCTTTCTTT. This sequence encodes CASSKTGLITEAFF.

The chain links TRBV7-9 to TRBJ2-1; TRBD1 agrees at 9 bases. The V segment lost 5 bases and the J segment 4 bases; nucleotides outside the gene matches: 15. This CDR3 has 18 residues. The germline V gene encodes CDR1 SEHNR and CDR2 FQNEAQ (reference sequence). CDR3 coding DNA: TGTGCCAGCAGCCGGACAGGGGAACAGGAAGGCCGGTACAATGAGCAGTTCTTC. Its translation: CASSRTGEQEGRYNEQFF.